The text below deals with one T cell receptor beta chain. This record comes from a study of blood T cell repertoires in COVID-19. Study background: Sites across the United States, Italy and Spain contributed samples from acute and convalescent COVID-19.

Trimming stripped 5 bases from V and 1 base from J, with 12 bases between. The CDR3 runs 15 residues. In germline, CDR1 is SGHTA, CDR2 FQGNSA. Authors' analysis steps: How many nucleated cells were present was estimated from reference gene primer amplification. Sequencing was performed with immunoSEQ multiplex PCR; in TCRdb, only in-frame clones are kept and a portion is missing. V and J calls and clone size are as listed in that table; D and trimming were resolved from the DNA. The profile shows some 200,000 clones, approximately 84% of them singletons. The sequencing sample was made of peripheral blood. V gene TRBV7-2 combines with J gene TRBJ1-5; unclear D gene. The origin of this receptor is a woman between 25 and 40 years old who had recovered from COVID-19. The CDR3 sequence is CASSLNGESNQPQHF. The CDR3 bases are TGTGCCAGCAGCCTTAACGGGGAGAGCAATCAGCCCCAGCATTTT.